The 31 T cell receptor beta chains below come from one sample, sequenced in a study of early T cells in non-severe SARS-CoV-2 infection. TCRdb re-called the 5' RACE reads through MiXCR, storing one row per CDR3 protein. Among about 98,000 distinct CDR3 sequences listed, over 13% were seen once. Sequencing used whole blood. These receptors were obtained from an adult who was a healthcare worker with PCR-confirmed SARS-CoV-2 infection or an uninfected control (not recorded which).

The J gene is TRBJ2-7, the V gene TRBV29-1, with 12 nucleotides matching TRBD2. The CDR3 runs 16 residues. J lost 4 bases, V lost 3 bases, and 10 bases had no gene match. CDR1 and CDR2 from the germline V gene are SQVTM and ANQGSEA. The chain's CDR3 is CSVEGKTSGRSYEQYF. The CDR3 coding sequence is TGCAGCGTTGAGGGGAAGACTAGCGGGAGATCTTACGAGCAGTACTTC.

The V call is TRBV6-1, the J call TRBJ1-2; D ambiguous. Deletions cut 0 bases from V and 8 bases from J, with 13 bases between. CDR3 length: 14 residues. The germline CDR1 and CDR2 sequences are MNHNS and SASEGT. DNA for the CDR3: TGTGCCAGCAGTGAAGCGAGGAAAGTAGGCGGCTACACCTTC. Translation gives CASSEARKVGGYTF.

This chain uses TRBV27 with TRBJ1-6; the D is unclear. With 7 bases removed from V and 9 bases from J, the gap between germline ends came to 19 bases. Per germline, CDR1 MNHEY and CDR2 SMNVEV (reference sequence). This CDR3 has 15 residues. As DNA, the CDR3 is TGTGCCAGCAATTACAAAGACCCACAGTCTTCACCCCTCCACTTT. Translation gives CASNYKDPQSSPLHF.

The V and J genes are TRBV7-2 and TRBJ2-5, with TRBD2 matching over 9 bases. Germline CDR1 SGHTA, CDR2 FQGNSA. With 2 bases clipped from V and 4 bases from J, the junction kept 5 bases outside the gene matches. There are 15 residues in the CDR3. DNA of the CDR3: TGTGCCAGCAGCTTAAATAGCGGGAGTGGAGAGACCCAGTACTTC. Translated, it gives CASSLNSGSGETQYF.

This clonotype has a count of ten or more. This sequence joins TRBV29-1 and TRBJ2-1; D remains unclear. The germline V gene has CDR1 SQVTM and CDR2 ANQGSEA. The V end was cut by 7 bases, the J end by 8 bases, with 15 bases between. The CDR3 runs to 12 residues. CDR3 DNA: TGCAGCGCCACCCTGACGGAGTATGAGCAGTTCTTC. Translated: CSATLTEYEQFF.

This clonotype was detected many times. The chain combines TRBV5-1 with TRBJ1-2, with 7 bases aligning to TRBD1. The V and J ends lost 4 bases and 7 bases, in that order; junction bases with no gene match: 13. CDR1 is SGHRS, CDR2 YFSETQ, per germline. The CDR3 extends over 15 amino acids. This CDR3 reads CASSPEPGTAFGYTF. The CDR3 coding sequence is TGCGCCAGCAGCCCCGAGCCCGGGACAGCTTTTGGCTACACCTTC.

V usage is TRBV12-3 or TRBV12-4 and J usage is TRBJ1-4; 7 nucleotides line up with TRBD1. This CDR3 has 15 residues. With V trimmed by 6 bases and J by 2 bases, 6 bases remained unmatched. The CDR3 DNA reads as TGTGCCAGCAGATTACAACAGGGGACTAATGAAAAACTGTTTTTT. Its translation: CASRLQQGTNEKLFF.

The chain is built from TRBV6-2 or TRBV6-3 and TRBJ2-5; no clear D. Germline CDR1 is MNHEY and CDR2 is SVGEGT. CDR3 length: 12 amino acids. V lost 11 bases, J lost 2 bases, and 12 bases lay in between. DNA for the CDR3: TGTGCCTCCCAAACCGGGCAAGAGACCCAGTACTTC. This codes for CASQTGQETQYF.

There are a few counts of this clonotype. J is TRBJ2-3 and V is TRBV29-1, with 10 bases lining up with TRBD1. J was trimmed by 0 bases and V by 5 bases; bases with no gene match: 2. The CDR3 totals 14 residues. In germline, CDR1 is SQVTM, CDR2 ANQGSEA. The CDR3 nucleotides read TGCAGCGTTCGGGACAGGGGTAGCACAGATACGCAGTATTTT. Translation gives CSVRDRGSTDTQYF.

This clonotype was counted at least ten times. V gene TRBV10-2 combines with J gene TRBJ1-3; D remains unclear. The CDR3 has 13 residues. The ends were cut back, 2 bases at V and 4 bases at J, with 6 bases in the middle. Germline-derived CDR1 and CDR2 are WSHSY and SAAADI. The CDR3, as DNA: TGCGCCAGCAGTGAGGTGGGGGGAAACACCATATATTTT. It specifies CASSEVGGNTIYF.

This clonotype occurred a few times. The V and J genes are TRBV5-6 and TRBJ2-7; weak D call: TRBD2 (7 bases). CDR1 is SGHDT and CDR2 is YYEEEE in the germline V gene. Trimming cost V 7 bases and J 2 bases, with 16 bases left between them. The CDR3 has 14 amino acids. CDR3 DNA: TGTGCCAGCTTCGGGGGGCCGGGGCCCTACGAGCAGTACTTC. This translates into CASFGGPGPYEQYF. The complete variable domain, with remaining parts taken from reference TRBV5-6 and TRBJ2-7, reads DAGVTQSPTHLIKTRGQQVTLRCSPKSGHDTVSWYQQALGQGPQFIFQYYEEEERQRGNFPDRFSGHQFPNYSSELNVNALLLGDSALYLCASFGGPGPYEQYFGPGTRLTVT.

This clonotype was detected a few times. The chain links TRBV7-9 to TRBJ2-1; 8 nucleotides align to TRBD2. CDR1 and CDR2 (germline): SEHNR, FQNEAQ (reference sequence). J lost 5 bases, V lost 1 base, and 4 bases had no gene match. The CDR3 has 15 amino acids. CDR3: CASSLVAGGNNEQFF. DNA of the CDR3: TGTGCCAGCAGCTTAGTGGCGGGAGGTAACAATGAGCAGTTCTTC. The full variable domain, in which reference TRBV7-9 and TRBJ2-1 provide the parts outside the CDR3, is DTGVSQNPRHKITKRGQNVTFRCDPISEHNRLYWYRQTLGQGPEFLTYFQNEAQLEKSRLLSDRFSAERPKGSFSTLEIQRTEQGDSAMYLCASSLVAGGNNEQFFGPGTRLTVL.

The V gene is TRBV6-2 or TRBV6-3, the J gene TRBJ2-1; TRBD2 matches at 9 bases. The CDR3 spans 15 residues. V was clipped by 8 bases and J by 6 bases; unmatched bases: 11. The germline V gene has CDR1 MNHEY and CDR2 SVGEGT. The CDR3 is CASRLAGGPPNEQFF. CDR3 DNA sequence: TGTGCCAGCCGCTTGGCGGGAGGGCCTCCCAATGAGCAGTTCTTC.

The V gene is TRBV5-1, the J gene TRBJ2-2, with D maybe TRBD2 (5 bases). This CDR3 comprises 14 residues. Germline V lookup: CDR1 SGHRS, CDR2 YFSETQ. The germline V and J ends were trimmed by 4 bases and 7 bases, with 14 bases remaining between them. CDR3 nucleotides: TGCGCCAGCAGCCTAGCAGAGGTTGTCGGGGAGCTGTTTTTT. It is translated as CASSLAEVVGELFF.

The table lists this clonotype with a few counts. DNA of the CDR3: TGTGCCAGCAGCTTAGCGCCGCGAATTGGACTAGCGGAACGGGAGATTAGGACCGGGGAGCTGTTTTTT. Protein product: CASSLAPRIGLAEREIRTGELFF. The chain joins TRBV7-9 to TRBJ2-2, with TRBD2 identical over 10 bases. Germline V gives CDR1 SEHNR, CDR2 FQNEAQ (reference sequence). The CDR3 totals 23 residues. V lost 0 bases, J lost 5 bases, and 24 bases stayed unmatched.

The rearrangement links TRBV3-1 to TRBJ2-2, with TRBD2 as a possible D gene (5 bases). The CDR3 loop spans 15 amino acids. Germline V lookup: CDR1 LGHDT, CDR2 YNNKEL (reference sequence). V gave up 5 bases and J gave up 2 bases, with 12 bases separating them. In DNA form, the CDR3 reads TGTGCCAGCAGCTATATGGGAGAAAACACCGGGGAGCTGTTTTTT. Its translation is CASSYMGENTGELFF.

This clonotype was seen repeatedly, ten times or more. The rearrangement joins TRBV7-6 to TRBJ2-3; either TRBD1 or TRBD2 may fit D (5 bases each). The CDR3 runs to 14 residues. From germline, CDR1 is SGHVS and CDR2 FNYEAQ. Trimming left V 6 bases short and J 6 bases short, with 16 bases between. The CDR3, as DNA: TGTGCCAGCAGTCAAGAGGGGCTTCCCGATACGCAGTATTTT. Protein: CASSQEGLPDTQYF. Filled out from reference TRBV7-6 and TRBJ2-3, the complete variable domain reads GAGVSQSPRYKVTKRGQDVALRCDPISGHVSLYWYRQALGQGPEFLTYFNYEAQQDKSGLPNDRFSAERPEGSISTLTIQRTEQRDSAMYRCASSQEGLPDTQYFGPGTRLTVL.

This clonotype has a handful of counts. The V call is TRBV25-1, the J call TRBJ2-6; D may match TRBD1 or TRBD2 (5 bases each). Germline CDR1 MGHDK, CDR2 SYGVNS. The V and J ends lost 6 bases and 0 bases respectively, with 15 bases between them. The CDR3 sequence is 17 residues long. The CDR3 protein is CASSVMGRSSGANVLTF. CDR3 in DNA: TGTGCCAGCAGCGTAATGGGACGGAGCTCTGGGGCCAACGTCCTGACTTTC.

This clonotype was counted only a few times. This sequence joins TRBV27 and TRBJ1-2, with 8 positions matching TRBD1. CDR1 MNHEY and CDR2 SMNVEV come from the germline V gene (reference sequence). CDR3 size: 16 residues. J was trimmed by 1 base and V by 2 bases; bases with no gene match: 6. The DNA for the CDR3 is TGTGCCAGCAGTTTACCCGGGACAGGCCATAACTATGGCTACACCTTC. Protein product: CASSLPGTGHNYGYTF.

Ten or more counts support this clonotype. This chain links TRBV19 with TRBJ2-5; either TRBD1 or TRBD2 may supply D (6 bases each). The CDR3 totals 15 residues. Germline V CDR1 and CDR2: LNHDA, SQIVND (reference sequence). Trimming stripped 3 bases from V and 3 bases from J, with 14 bases between. This CDR3 is CASSIPGAPKETQYF. The CDR3 DNA is TGTGCCAGTAGTATCCCGGGGGCACCGAAAGAGACCCAGTACTTC.

This clonotype has a count of ten or more. This chain links TRBV29-1 with TRBJ2-3; 7 nucleotides agree with TRBD1. This CDR3 has 14 amino acids. V shed 1 base, J shed 2 bases, and the junction held 3 bases outside the gene matches. Looked up from germline, CDR1 is SQVTM and CDR2 is ANQGSEA. CDR3: CSVEVQGTTDTQYF. The CDR3 DNA reads as TGCAGCGTTGAAGTACAGGGGACCACAGATACGCAGTATTTT.

This clonotype has a handful of counts. This rearrangement joins TRBV7-3 to TRBJ1-2, with D unresolved. The CDR3 has 13 residues. Trimming pared 5 bases from V and 5 bases from J, leaving 12 bases between. Looked up from germline, CDR1 is SGHTA and CDR2 is FQGTGA. CDR3 in DNA: TGTGCCAGCAGCCCGGGCCCCGAGTATGGCTACACCTTC. Its protein is CASSPGPEYGYTF.

This clonotype has only a few counts. This chain links TRBV27 with TRBJ1-5; 7 bases match TRBD1. V gave up 5 bases and J gave up 0 bases; unmatched junction bases: 7. CDR3 size: 16 residues. Germline V gene data show CDR1 as MNHEY and CDR2 as SMNVEV (reference sequence). CDR3: CASSPIRGASNQPQHF. DNA of the CDR3: TGTGCCAGCAGTCCCATCAGGGGGGCTAGCAATCAGCCCCAGCATTTT.

This clonotype was seen ten or more times. The rearrangement uses TRBV18 and TRBJ2-1; D ambiguous. The ends were cut back, 3 bases at V and 0 bases at J, with 12 bases in the middle. This CDR3 has 16 residues. CDR1 and CDR2 from the germline V gene are KGHSH and LQKENI. The CDR3 spells CASSPYDLSSYNEQFF. The CDR3 region has the DNA TGTGCCAGCTCACCCTACGACTTGAGCTCCTACAATGAGCAGTTCTTC.

The chain carries TRBV29-1 and TRBJ2-7; TRBD1 aligns across 8 bases. Germline-derived CDR1 and CDR2 are SQVTM and ANQGSEA. CDR3 size: 13 residues. V shed 4 bases, J shed 2 bases, and the junction held 4 bases outside the gene matches. The CDR3 sequence: CSVVTGGTYEQYF. CDR3 coding DNA: TGCAGCGTTGTCACAGGGGGGACCTACGAGCAGTACTTC.

This rearrangement joins TRBV28 to TRBJ1-1; 11 nucleotides agree with TRBD1. Trimming cost V 6 bases and J 4 bases; bases outside gene matches: 7. Germline V gene sequence: CDR1 MDHEN, CDR2 SYDVKM. The CDR3 sequence is 15 residues long. CDR3 nucleotides: TGTGCCAGCAGCCCCTTAGGGACAGGGGGCACTGAAGCTTTCTTT. This sequence encodes CASSPLGTGGTEAFF.

V gene TRBV23-1 combines with J gene TRBJ2-2, with 12 bases fitting TRBD2. TRBV23-1 is identified as an open reading frame with a role that is uncertain. V shed 3 bases, J shed 4 bases, and the junction held 9 bases outside the gene matches. CDR3 length: 18 residues. The CDR3 DNA reads as TGCGCCAGCAGTCACCCGACTAGCGGGAGATATGGCACCGGGGAGCTGTTTTTT. Amino acids: CASSHPTSGRYGTGELFF.

This clonotype was seen a few times. The chain recombines TRBV6-5 with TRBJ2-1; D ambiguous. Germline lookup yields CDR1 MNHEY and CDR2 SVGAGI. This CDR3 spans 17 amino acids. V lost 0 bases to trimming and J lost 2 bases, with 14 bases between them. CDR3 loop: CASSYSRIGGAYNEQFF. As DNA, the CDR3 is TGTGCCAGCAGTTACTCGCGGATCGGCGGAGCCTACAATGAGCAGTTCTTC.

This clonotype was counted many times. This chain joins TRBV29-1 and TRBJ1-1; D gene ambiguous. The CDR3 is 14 residues long. Germline V gene lookup returns CDR1 SQVTM and CDR2 ANQGSEA. The V and J ends lost 8 bases and 0 bases respectively, with 16 bases between them. The CDR3 DNA sequence: TGCAGCTCACTGTCGGGGTCACTGAACACTGAAGCTTTCTTT. Protein product: CSSLSGSLNTEAFF.

This clonotype was found a few times. The chain has TRBV20-1 and TRBJ2-3; 9 bases align to TRBD2. Germline lookup yields CDR1 DFQATT and CDR2 SNEGSKA (reference sequence). This CDR3 spans 15 amino acids. The trim removed 6 bases at V and 3 bases at J, leaving 10 bases unmatched. The CDR3 bases are TGCAGTGCAATAAACCCTAGCGGGACTACAGATACGCAGTATTTT. Its protein is CSAINPSGTTDTQYF.

The chain uses TRBV2 and TRBJ2-5; 9 bases map to TRBD2. CDR1 and CDR2 (germline): SNHLY, FYNNEI. This CDR3 spans 15 amino acids. Trimming cost V 6 bases and J 5 bases; bases outside gene matches: 10. This CDR3 is CASSFKGLAGETQYF. In DNA form, the CDR3 reads TGTGCCAGCAGCTTTAAGGGACTAGCTGGCGAGACCCAGTACTTC.